These 17 T cell receptor beta chains were all obtained from the same sample, sequenced in a study of human T cells and chemical hapten exposure. The time point: patch test 2, 6 weeks after DPC sensitization. Treatment indicated: therapeutic diphenylcyclopropenone sensitization with weekly scalp DPC. Each CDR3 protein gets one entry after TCRdb re-called the RACE reads with MiXCR. The sample lists under 75,000 distinct CDR3 sequences; approximately 9% were seen once. The material sequenced was whole blood, taken in connection with sensitization to the hapten diphenylcyclopropenone (DPC). The receptors come from a woman between 45 and 60 years old with alopecia areata. Some clones in this sample may be carry-over from other donors' samples.

The gene calls are TRBV3-1 and TRBJ2-6; D is uncertain. The germline gives CDR1 LGHDT, CDR2 YNNKEL (reference sequence). The CDR3 is made up of 15 amino acids. The germline V and J ends were trimmed by 5 bases and 0 bases, with 8 bases remaining between them. The CDR3 DNA is TGTGCCAGCAGCGACTGGGGCTCTGGGGCCAACGTCCTGACTTTC. This translates into CASSDWGSGANVLTF.

V is TRBV5-1 and J is TRBJ2-2; 8 bases are a match to TRBD1. Germline CDR1 is SGHRS and CDR2 is YFSETQ. J was trimmed by 4 bases and V by 1 base; bases with no gene match: 3. The CDR3 consists of 15 residues. CDR3 DNA: TGCGCCAGCAGCTTGCGGACAGGGAGCACCGGGGAGCTGTTTTTT. It translates to CASSLRTGSTGELFF.

Only a few counts were recorded for this clonotype. This chain uses TRBV20-1 with TRBJ2-5; D not certain. CDR3 size: 10 residues. Trimming stripped 5 bases from V and 4 bases from J, with 5 bases between. Germline V gene lookup returns CDR1 DFQATT and CDR2 SNEGSKA (reference sequence). CDR3 bases: TGCAGTGCTGGAGTAGAGACCCAGTACTTC. Encoded protein: CSAGVETQYF.

CDR3 sequence reads: CASSHDWDTTGELFF. For the CDR3, the DNA is TGTGCCAGCAGCCATGACTGGGACACCACCGGGGAGCTGTTTTTT. The rearrangement joins TRBV4-2 to TRBJ2-2; D might be TRBD1 (6 bases). The germline V gene encodes CDR1 LGHNA and CDR2 YNFKEQ. Deletions cut 3 bases from V and 4 bases from J, with 12 bases between. The CDR3 totals 15 residues.

The CDR3 region has the DNA TGTGCTAGTGGTTCCAGCGGGAGGAGATCTGAGCAGTTCTTC. This codes for CASGSSGRRSEQFF. This chain joins TRBV12-5 and TRBJ2-1; 9 bases match TRBD2. The CDR3 consists of 14 residues. The V gene's germline CDR1 is LGHNT and CDR2 FRNRAP. V lost 4 bases to trimming and J lost 9 bases; unmatched junction nucleotides: 7.

V gene TRBV7-2 combines with J gene TRBJ2-1; 9 nucleotides match TRBD2. After removal of 1 base from V and 7 bases from J, the junction contained 5 bases not matched to a gene. There are 15 residues in the CDR3. Looked up from germline, CDR1 is SGHTA and CDR2 is FQGNSA. CDR3 loop: CASSLGAGGRNEQFF. For the CDR3, the DNA is TGTGCCAGCAGCTTAGGGGCGGGGGGGCGGAATGAGCAGTTCTTC.

This clonotype has ten or more counts. The rearrangement joins TRBV11-2 to TRBJ1-5; no firm D call. Germline CDR1 and CDR2: SGHAT and FQNNGV. V lost 3 bases and J lost 4, with 10 bases in between. CDR3 size: 14 residues. CDR3 loop: CASSLGSMNQPQHF. The CDR3 DNA follows: TGTGCCAGCAGCTTGGGCAGTATGAATCAGCCCCAGCATTTT.

The chain uses TRBV7-8 and TRBJ1-2; possibly TRBD1 for D (6 bases). Trimming left V 5 bases short and J 8 bases short, with 18 bases between. This CDR3 spans 14 amino acids. In germline, CDR1 is SGHVS, CDR2 FQNEAQ. CDR3: CASSPGRQGRGYTF. CDR3 DNA sequence: TGTGCCAGCAGCCCCGGCAGGCAGGGGCGAGGCTACACCTTC.

This clonotype was seen a few times. This chain links TRBV21-1 with TRBJ1-2; TRBD1, the table's D call, lacks a check against the DNA. TRBV21-1 is noted as a pseudogene. There are 14 residues in the CDR3. The CDR3 is CASSKGQGDHGYTF. The CDR3 nucleotides read TGTGCCAGCAGCAAGGGTCAGGGGGATCATGGCTACACCTTC.

In this sample, this clonotype turned up a few times. The chain combines TRBV29-1 with TRBJ2-5, with 7 bases matching TRBD1. Losses at the gene ends were 6 bases for V and 4 bases for J; bases not matched to a gene: 2. The CDR3 totals 11 residues. Germline loops: CDR1 SQVTM, CDR2 ANQGSEA. This CDR3 reads CSVRGRETQYF. CDR3 bases: TGCAGCGTGAGGGGGCGAGAGACCCAGTACTTC.

The table lists this clonotype with many counts. J is TRBJ1-4 and V is TRBV6-5; TRBD1 matches at 7 bases. The CDR3 is 13 residues long. With 6 bases clipped from V and 8 bases from J, the junction kept 6 bases outside the gene matches. Germline CDR1 and CDR2: MNHEY and SVGAGI. In DNA, the CDR3 is TGTGCCAGCAGGCGGGACAGCACCGAAAAACTGTTTTTT. Its translation: CASRRDSTEKLFF.

The rearrangement uses TRBV7-2 and TRBJ2-4, with 7 positions matching TRBD2. Losses at the gene ends were 7 bases for V and 1 base for J; bases not matched to a gene: 4. The CDR3 totals 14 residues. The V gene's germline CDR1 is SGHTA and CDR2 FQGNSA. The DNA for the CDR3 is TGTGCCAGCACCCTAGCGGACGCCAAAAACATTCAGTACTTC. Its protein is CASTLADAKNIQYF.

The chain joins TRBV2 to TRBJ2-2; the D is unclear. Looked up from germline, CDR1 is SNHLY and CDR2 is FYNNEI. V lost 7 bases and J 3 bases, leaving 18 bases between the germline ends. CDR3 length: 16 residues. The CDR3 here is CASTLYGRRDTGELFF. The CDR3 DNA sequence: TGTGCCAGCACCCTGTACGGTCGGAGAGACACCGGGGAGCTGTTTTTT.

This clonotype was recorded a few times. The V call is TRBV27, the J call TRBJ2-5, with 8 bases that match TRBD2. The CDR3 length is 15 residues. Trimming took 5 bases from V and 2 from J; bases not matched to a gene: 7. Germline V gene data show CDR1 as MNHEY and CDR2 as SMNVEV (reference sequence). The CDR3 here is CASSNSGNRQETQYF. For the CDR3, the DNA is TGTGCCAGCAGTAATAGCGGGAATAGGCAAGAGACCCAGTACTTC.

This chain connects TRBV7-2 to TRBJ2-1, with D perhaps matching TRBD2 (5 bases). The V end lost 8 bases, the J end lost 6 bases, and 8 bases lay between the germline ends. The germline CDR1 and CDR2 sequences are SGHTA and FQGNSA. The length of the CDR3 is 11 residues. This CDR3 is CASEGGNEQFF. The CDR3 DNA sequence: TGTGCCAGCGAAGGAGGCAATGAGCAGTTCTTC. The whole variable domain, filled in from reference TRBV7-2 and TRBJ2-1, reads GAGVSQSPSNKVTEKGKDVELRCDPISGHTALYWYRQSLGQGLEFLIYFQGNSAPDKSGLPSDRFSAERTGGSVSTLTIQRTQQEDSAVYLCASEGGNEQFFGPGTRLTVL.

Only a few counts were recorded for this clonotype. J is TRBJ1-1 and V is TRBV7-9; tentative D call: TRBD1 (5 bases). Germline V gene data show CDR1 as SEHNR and CDR2 as FQNEAQ (reference sequence). Between the trimmed V and J ends, which lost 5 bases and 1 base, there was a span of 11 bases. This CDR3 is built from 14 residues. CDR3: CASSPPGGNTEAFF. The CDR3 nucleotides are TGTGCCAGCAGCCCTCCTGGGGGGAACACTGAAGCTTTCTTT.

This clonotype has more than one count but fewer than ten. As DNA, the CDR3 is TGTGCCAGCAGTTACGAGGGGTTAGCTAACTATGGCTACACCTTC. Translation: CASSYEGLANYGYTF. The chain recombines TRBV6-6 with TRBJ1-2; D may be TRBD1 (5 bases). V lost 2 bases and J lost 0, with 10 bases in between. This CDR3 has 15 amino acids. Germline CDR1 is MNHNY and CDR2 is SVGAGI (reference sequence).